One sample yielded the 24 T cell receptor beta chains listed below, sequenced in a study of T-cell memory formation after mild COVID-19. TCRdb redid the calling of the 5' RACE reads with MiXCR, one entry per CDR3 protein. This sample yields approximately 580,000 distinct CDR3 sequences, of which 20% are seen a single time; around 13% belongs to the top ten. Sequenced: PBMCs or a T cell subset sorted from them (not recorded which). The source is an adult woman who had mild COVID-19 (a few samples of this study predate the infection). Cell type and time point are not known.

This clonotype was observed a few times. DNA of the CDR3: TGTGCCACCAGCAGATCGAGACAGGTATCAGATACGCAGTATTTT. Translated: CATSRSRQVSDTQYF. The chain uses TRBV15 and TRBJ2-3, with D tentatively TRBD1 (6 bases). Germline lookup yields CDR1 LNHNV and CDR2 YYDKDF (reference sequence). V lost 2 bases and J lost 4, with 13 bases in between. The CDR3 is 15 amino acids.

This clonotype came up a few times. CDR3 nucleotide sequence: TGTGCCAGCAGCGTAGAGGCAACAGGGTTGGGAAACACCATATATTTT. Translation gives CASSVEATGLGNTIYF. This chain links TRBV9 with TRBJ1-3; D may be TRBD1 (6 bases). This CDR3 contains 16 residues. Germline V gene data show CDR1 as SGDLS and CDR2 as YYNGEE. V lost 0 bases, J lost 4 bases, and 14 bases lay in between.

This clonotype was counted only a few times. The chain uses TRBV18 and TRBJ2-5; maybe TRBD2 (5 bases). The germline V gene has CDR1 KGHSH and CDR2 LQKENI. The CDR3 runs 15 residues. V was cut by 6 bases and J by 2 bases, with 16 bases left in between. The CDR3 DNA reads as TGTGCCAGCTCGCCGTCCGTGAGGGCACAAGAGACCCAGTACTTC. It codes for CASSPSVRAQETQYF.

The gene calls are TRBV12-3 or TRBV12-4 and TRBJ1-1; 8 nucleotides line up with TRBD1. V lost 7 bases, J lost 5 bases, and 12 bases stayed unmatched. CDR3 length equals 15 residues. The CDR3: CASTFGDRGTTEAFF. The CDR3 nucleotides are TGTGCCAGCACCTTCGGTGACAGGGGAACGACTGAAGCTTTCTTT.

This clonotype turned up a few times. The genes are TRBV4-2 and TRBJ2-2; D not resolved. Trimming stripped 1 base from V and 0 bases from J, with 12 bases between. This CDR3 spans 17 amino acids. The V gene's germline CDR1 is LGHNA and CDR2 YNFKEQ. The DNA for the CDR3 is TGTGCCAGCAGCCAAGGGAGTTTAGCCTCGAACACCGGGGAGCTGTTTTTT. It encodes CASSQGSLASNTGELFF.

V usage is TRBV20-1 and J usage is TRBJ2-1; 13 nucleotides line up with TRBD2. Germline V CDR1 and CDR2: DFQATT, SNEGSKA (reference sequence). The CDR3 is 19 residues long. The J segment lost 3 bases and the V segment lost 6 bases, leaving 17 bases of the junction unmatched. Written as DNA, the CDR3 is TGCAGTGCCACTCGCCCTACTAGCGGGAGGGCCTTACTCTACAATGAGCAGTTCTTC. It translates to CSATRPTSGRALLYNEQFF.

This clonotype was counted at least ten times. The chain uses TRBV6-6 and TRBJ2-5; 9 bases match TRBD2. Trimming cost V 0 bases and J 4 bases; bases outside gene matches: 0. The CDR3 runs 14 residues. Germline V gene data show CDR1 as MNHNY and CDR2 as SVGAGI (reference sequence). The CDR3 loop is CASSYSRGGETQYF. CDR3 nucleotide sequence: TGTGCCAGCAGTTACTCGCGGGGGGGAGAGACCCAGTACTTC.

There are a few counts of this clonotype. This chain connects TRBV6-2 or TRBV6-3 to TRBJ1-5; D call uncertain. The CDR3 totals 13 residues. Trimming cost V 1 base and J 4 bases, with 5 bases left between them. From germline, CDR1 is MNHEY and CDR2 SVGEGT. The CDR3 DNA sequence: TGTGCCAGCAGTTACTTCAAGAATCAGCCCCAGCATTTT. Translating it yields CASSYFKNQPQHF.

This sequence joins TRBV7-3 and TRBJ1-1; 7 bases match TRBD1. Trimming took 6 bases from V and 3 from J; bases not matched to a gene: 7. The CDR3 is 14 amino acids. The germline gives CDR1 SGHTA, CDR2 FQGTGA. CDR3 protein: CASSREGADTEAFF. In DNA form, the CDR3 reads TGTGCCAGCAGTCGGGAGGGGGCGGACACTGAAGCTTTCTTT.

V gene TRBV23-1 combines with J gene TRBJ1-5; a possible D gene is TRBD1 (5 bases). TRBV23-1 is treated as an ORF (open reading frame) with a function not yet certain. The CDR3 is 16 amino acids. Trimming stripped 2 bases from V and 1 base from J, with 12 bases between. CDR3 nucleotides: TGCGCCAGCAGTCAAGGTCAGGGAGAAAGCAATCAGCCCCAGCATTTT. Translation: CASSQGQGESNQPQHF.

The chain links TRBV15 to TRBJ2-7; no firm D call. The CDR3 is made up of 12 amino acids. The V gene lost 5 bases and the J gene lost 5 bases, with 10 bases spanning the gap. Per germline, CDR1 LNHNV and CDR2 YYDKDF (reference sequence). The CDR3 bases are TGTGCCACCAGCCGCCGCGAGAACGAGCAGTACTTC. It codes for CATSRRENEQYF.

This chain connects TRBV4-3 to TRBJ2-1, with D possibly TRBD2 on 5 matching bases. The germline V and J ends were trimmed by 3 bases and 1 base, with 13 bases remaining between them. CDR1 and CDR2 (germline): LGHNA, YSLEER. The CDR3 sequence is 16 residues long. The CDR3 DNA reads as TGCGCCAGCAGCCACCCCCCGCGGAGGTCCTACAATGAGCAGTTCTTC. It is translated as CASSHPPRRSYNEQFF.

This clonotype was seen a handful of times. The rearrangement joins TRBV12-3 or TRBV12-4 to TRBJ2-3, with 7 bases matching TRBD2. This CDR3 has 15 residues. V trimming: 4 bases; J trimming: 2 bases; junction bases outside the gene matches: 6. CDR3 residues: CASSSGGRVTDTQYF. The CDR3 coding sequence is TGTGCCAGCAGTTCGGGCGGGAGAGTCACAGATACGCAGTATTTT.

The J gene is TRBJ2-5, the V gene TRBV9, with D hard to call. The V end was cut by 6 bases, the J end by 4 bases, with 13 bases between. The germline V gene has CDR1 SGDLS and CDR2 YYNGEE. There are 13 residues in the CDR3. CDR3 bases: TGTGCCAGCAAGCTACGAGGCTTAGAGACCCAGTACTTC. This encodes CASKLRGLETQYF.

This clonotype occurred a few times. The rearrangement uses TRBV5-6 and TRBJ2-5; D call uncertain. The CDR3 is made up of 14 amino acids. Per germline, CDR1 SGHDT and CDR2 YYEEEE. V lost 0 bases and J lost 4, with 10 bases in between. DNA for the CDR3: TGTGCCAGCAGCTTGGACAGCAGAGTAGAGACCCAGTACTTC. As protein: CASSLDSRVETQYF.

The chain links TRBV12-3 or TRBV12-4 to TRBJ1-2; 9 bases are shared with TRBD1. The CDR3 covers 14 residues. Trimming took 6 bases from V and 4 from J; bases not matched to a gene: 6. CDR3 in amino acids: CASSTRTGVYGYTF. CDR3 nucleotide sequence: TGTGCCAGCAGCACAAGGACAGGGGTCTATGGCTACACCTTC.

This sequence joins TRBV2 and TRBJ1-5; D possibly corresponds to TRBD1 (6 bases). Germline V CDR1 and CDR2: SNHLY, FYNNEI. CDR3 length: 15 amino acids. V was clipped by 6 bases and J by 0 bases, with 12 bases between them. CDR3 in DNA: TGTGCCAGCAGCGCACAGGGTAGTAGCAATCAGCCCCAGCATTTT. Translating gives CASSAQGSSNQPQHF.

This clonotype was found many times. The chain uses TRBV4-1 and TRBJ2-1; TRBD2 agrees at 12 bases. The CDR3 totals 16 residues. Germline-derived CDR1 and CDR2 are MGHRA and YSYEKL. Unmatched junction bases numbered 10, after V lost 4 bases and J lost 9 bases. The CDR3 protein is CASSLSSSGGAAEQFF. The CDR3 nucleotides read TGCGCCAGCAGCCTCTCCTCTAGCGGGGGGGCCGCTGAGCAGTTCTTC.

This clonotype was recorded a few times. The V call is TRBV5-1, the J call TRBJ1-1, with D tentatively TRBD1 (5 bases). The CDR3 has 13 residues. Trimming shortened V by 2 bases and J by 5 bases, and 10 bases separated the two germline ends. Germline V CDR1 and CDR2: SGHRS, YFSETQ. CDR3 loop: CASSFWGTTEAFF. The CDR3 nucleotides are TGCGCCAGCAGCTTTTGGGGGACTACTGAAGCTTTCTTT.

This CDR3 is CASSSAPGQDYEQYF. In DNA, the CDR3 is TGTGCCAGTAGTTCTGCGCCGGGACAGGACTACGAGCAGTACTTC. The V and J genes are TRBV19 and TRBJ2-7, with 8 bases fitting TRBD1. V shed 5 bases and J 3 bases; nucleotides not matched to a gene: 9. Germline CDR1 reads LNHDA; CDR2 reads SQIVND (reference sequence). The CDR3 contains 15 residues.

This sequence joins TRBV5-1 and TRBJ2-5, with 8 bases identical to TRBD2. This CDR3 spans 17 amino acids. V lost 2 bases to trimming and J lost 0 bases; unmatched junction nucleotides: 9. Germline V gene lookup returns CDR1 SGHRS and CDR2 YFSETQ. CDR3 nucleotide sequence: TGCGCCAGCAGCTTAGGGTCTAGCGGGCGGTACCAAGAGACCCAGTACTTC. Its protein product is CASSLGSSGRYQETQYF.

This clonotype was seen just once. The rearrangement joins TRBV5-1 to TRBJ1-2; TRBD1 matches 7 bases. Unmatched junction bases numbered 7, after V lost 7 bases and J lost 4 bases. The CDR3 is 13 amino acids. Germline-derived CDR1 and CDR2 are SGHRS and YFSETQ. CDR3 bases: TGCGCCAGCTTTATGGAGGGGGCCTATGGCTACACCTTC. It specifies CASFMEGAYGYTF.

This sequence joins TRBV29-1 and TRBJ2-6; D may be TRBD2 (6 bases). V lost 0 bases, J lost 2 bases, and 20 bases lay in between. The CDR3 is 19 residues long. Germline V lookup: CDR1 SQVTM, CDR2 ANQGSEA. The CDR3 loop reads CSVEDHQTTPGAGANVLTF. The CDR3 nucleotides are TGCAGCGTTGAAGATCATCAGACGACTCCGGGGGCTGGGGCCAACGTCCTGACTTTC.

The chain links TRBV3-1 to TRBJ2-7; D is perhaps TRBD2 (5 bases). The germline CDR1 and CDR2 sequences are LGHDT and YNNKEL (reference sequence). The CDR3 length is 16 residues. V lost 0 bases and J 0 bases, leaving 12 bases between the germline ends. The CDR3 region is CASSQDGWENSYEQYF. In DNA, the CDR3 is TGTGCCAGCAGCCAAGATGGGTGGGAGAACTCCTACGAGCAGTACTTC.